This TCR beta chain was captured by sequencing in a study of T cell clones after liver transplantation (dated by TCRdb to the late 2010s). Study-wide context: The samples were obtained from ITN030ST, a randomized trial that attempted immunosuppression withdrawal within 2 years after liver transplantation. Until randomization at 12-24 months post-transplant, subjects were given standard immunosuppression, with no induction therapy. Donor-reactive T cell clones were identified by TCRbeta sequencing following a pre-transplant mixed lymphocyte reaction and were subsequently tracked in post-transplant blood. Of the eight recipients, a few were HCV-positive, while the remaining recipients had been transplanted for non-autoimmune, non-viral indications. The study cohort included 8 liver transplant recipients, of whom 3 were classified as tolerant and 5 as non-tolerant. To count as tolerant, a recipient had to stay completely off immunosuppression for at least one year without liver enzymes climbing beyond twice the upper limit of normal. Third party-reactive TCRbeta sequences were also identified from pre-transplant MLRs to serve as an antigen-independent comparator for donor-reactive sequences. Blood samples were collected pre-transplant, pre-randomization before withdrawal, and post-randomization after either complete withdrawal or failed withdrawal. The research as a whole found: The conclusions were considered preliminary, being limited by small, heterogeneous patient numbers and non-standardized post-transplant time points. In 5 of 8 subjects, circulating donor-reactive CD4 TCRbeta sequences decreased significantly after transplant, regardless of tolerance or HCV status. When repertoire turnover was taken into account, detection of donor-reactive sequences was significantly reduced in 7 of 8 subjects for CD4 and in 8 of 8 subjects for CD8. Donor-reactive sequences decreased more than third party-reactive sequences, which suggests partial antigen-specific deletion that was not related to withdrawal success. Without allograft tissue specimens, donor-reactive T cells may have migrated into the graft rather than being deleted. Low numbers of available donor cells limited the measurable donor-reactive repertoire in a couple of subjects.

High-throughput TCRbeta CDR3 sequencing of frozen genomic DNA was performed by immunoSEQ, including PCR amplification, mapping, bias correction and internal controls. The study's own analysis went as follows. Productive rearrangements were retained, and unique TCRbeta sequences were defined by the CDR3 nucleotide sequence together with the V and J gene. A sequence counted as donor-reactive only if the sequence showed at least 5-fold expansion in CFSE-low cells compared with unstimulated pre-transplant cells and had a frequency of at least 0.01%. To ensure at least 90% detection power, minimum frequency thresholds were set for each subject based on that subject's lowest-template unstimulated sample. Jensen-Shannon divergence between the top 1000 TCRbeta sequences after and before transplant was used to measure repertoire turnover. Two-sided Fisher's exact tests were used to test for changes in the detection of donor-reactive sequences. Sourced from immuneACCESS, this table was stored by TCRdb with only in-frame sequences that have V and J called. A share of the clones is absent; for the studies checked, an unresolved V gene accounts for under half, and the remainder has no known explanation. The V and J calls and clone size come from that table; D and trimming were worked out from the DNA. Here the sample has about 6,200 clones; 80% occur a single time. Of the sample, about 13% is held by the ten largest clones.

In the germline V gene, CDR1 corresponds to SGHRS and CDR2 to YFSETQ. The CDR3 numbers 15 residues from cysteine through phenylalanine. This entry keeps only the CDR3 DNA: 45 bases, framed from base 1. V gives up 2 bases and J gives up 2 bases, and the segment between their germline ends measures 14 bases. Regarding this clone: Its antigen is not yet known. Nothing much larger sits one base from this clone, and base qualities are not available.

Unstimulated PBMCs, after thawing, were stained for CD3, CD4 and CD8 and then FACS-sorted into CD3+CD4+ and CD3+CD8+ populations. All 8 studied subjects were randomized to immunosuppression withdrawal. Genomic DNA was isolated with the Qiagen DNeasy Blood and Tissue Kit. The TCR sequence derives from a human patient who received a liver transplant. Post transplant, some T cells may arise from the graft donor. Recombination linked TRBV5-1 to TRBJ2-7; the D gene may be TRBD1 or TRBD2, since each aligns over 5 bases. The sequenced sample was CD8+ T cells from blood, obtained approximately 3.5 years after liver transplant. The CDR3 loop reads CASSLSEGRPYEQYF. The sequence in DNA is TGCGCCAGCAGCTTATCCGAGGGGCGGCCCTACGAGCAGTACTTC.